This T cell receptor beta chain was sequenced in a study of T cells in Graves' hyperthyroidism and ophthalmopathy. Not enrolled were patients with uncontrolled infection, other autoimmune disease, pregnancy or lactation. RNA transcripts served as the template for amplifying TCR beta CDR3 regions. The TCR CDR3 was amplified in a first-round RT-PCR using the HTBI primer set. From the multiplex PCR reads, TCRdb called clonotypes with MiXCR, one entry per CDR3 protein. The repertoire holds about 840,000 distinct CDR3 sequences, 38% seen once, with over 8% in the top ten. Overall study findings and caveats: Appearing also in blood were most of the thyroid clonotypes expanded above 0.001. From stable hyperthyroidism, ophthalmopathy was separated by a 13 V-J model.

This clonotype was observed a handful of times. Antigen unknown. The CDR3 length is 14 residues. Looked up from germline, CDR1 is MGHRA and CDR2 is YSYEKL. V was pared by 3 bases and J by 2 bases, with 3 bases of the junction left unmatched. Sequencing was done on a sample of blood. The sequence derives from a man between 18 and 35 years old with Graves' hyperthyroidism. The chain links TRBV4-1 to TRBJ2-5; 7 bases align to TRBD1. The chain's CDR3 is CASSQDRLQETQYF. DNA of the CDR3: TGCGCCAGCAGCCAGGACAGGTTACAAGAGACCCAGTACTTC.